This T cell receptor (beta chain) emerged from a study of PD-L1 blockade in urothelial cancer. In germline, CDR1 is LGHNA, CDR2 YNFKEQ. The CDR3 is made up of 18 amino acids. Trimming took 0 bases from V and 1 from J, leaving 16 bases between them. Profiled with immunoSEQ multiplex PCR; TCRdb holds only in-frame clones, not every one. The profile covers about 57,000 clones, with roughly 79% appearing a single time and 5.7% taken by the ten largest. Time point denoted: pretreatment peripheral blood. Each patient presented with locally advanced or metastatic urothelial carcinoma. Every patient provided from 1 to 8 samples, collected pretreatment and on-treatment.

V and J are TRBV4-2 and TRBJ2-1; perhaps TRBD2 as D (6 bases). This TCR came from a man between 65 and 80 years old with urothelial cancer. The sequenced sample was PBMCs, obtained around atezolizumab (anti-PD-L1) treatment. The CDR3 nucleotides read TGTGCCAGCAGCCAAGAAGTATGGGGGAGGACTTCCTACAATGAGCAGTTCTTC. Its protein product is CASSQEVWGRTSYNEQFF.